Listed here are 12 T cell receptor beta chains from one sample, sequenced in a study of T-cell memory formation after mild COVID-19. Via MiXCR, TCRdb re-called the 5' RACE reads, giving one row per CDR3 protein. Among about 13,000 distinct CDR3 sequences listed, roughly a fifth were seen once. Sequenced input: PBMCs or a T cell subset sorted from them (not recorded which). The receptors come from an adult woman who had mild COVID-19 (a few samples of this study predate the infection). Cell type and time point are not known.

In nucleotides, the CDR3 is TGTGCCAGCAAATTAAGGGGGTCTGTTGACATTCAGTACTTC. Translation: CASKLRGSVDIQYF. This chain links TRBV12-3 or TRBV12-4 with TRBJ2-4, with TRBD1 as a possible D gene (6 bases). Between the trimmed V and J ends, which lost 7 bases and 8 bases, there was a span of 18 bases. This CDR3 is 14 amino acids long.

This clonotype was seen repeatedly, ten times or more. The chain recombines TRBV6-5 with TRBJ2-2, with TRBD2 matching 9 bases. The germline V gene has CDR1 MNHEY and CDR2 SVGAGI. The CDR3 runs to 16 residues. Trimming at V came to 1 base and at J to 4 bases, leaving 4 bases not matched to a gene. This chain's CDR3 is CASSYLGLAFTGELFF. The CDR3 DNA reads TGTGCCAGCAGTTACTTGGGACTAGCTTTCACCGGGGAGCTGTTTTTT.

This clonotype was found many times. The J gene is TRBJ2-3, the V gene TRBV6-1; 8 bases are shared with TRBD1. V lost 4 bases and J lost 3; bases outside the gene matches: 3. Germline assignment: CDR1 MNHNS and CDR2 SASEGT. The CDR3 is 14 amino acids. CDR3 sequence reads: CASSGTGPTDTQYF. The DNA of the CDR3 is TGTGCCAGCAGTGGGACAGGGCCTACAGATACGCAGTATTTT.

There are many counts of this clonotype. This chain connects TRBV29-1 to TRBJ2-3; TRBD2 matches 10 bases. J lost 1 base, V lost 4 bases, and 2 bases had no gene match. Germline assignment: CDR1 SQVTM and CDR2 ANQGSEA. This CDR3 has 14 amino acids. CDR3 nucleotide sequence: TGCAGCGTTGTACTAGCGGGACGCACAGATACGCAGTATTTT. Translation gives CSVVLAGRTDTQYF.

This clonotype occurred many times. The rearrangement links TRBV5-1 to TRBJ2-5; 12 bases map to TRBD2. CDR1 is SGHRS, CDR2 YFSETQ, per germline. This CDR3 is 17 amino acids long. Germline trimming cut 0 bases from V and 6 bases from J; bases unmatched to any gene: 9. This chain's CDR3 is CASSLDPSGGARKTQYF. The CDR3, as DNA: TGCGCCAGCAGCTTGGACCCTAGCGGGGGGGCCCGGAAGACCCAGTACTTC.

This clonotype was recorded once. This rearrangement joins TRBV3-1 to TRBJ2-3, with 9 bases aligning to TRBD2. The V segment lost 2 bases and the J segment 3 bases; nucleotides outside the gene matches: 6. There are 16 residues in the CDR3. Germline V gives CDR1 LGHDT, CDR2 YNNKEL (reference sequence). CDR3 DNA sequence: TGTGCCAGCAGCCAATTTGCTAGCGGGGTAACAGATACGCAGTATTTT. This sequence encodes CASSQFASGVTDTQYF.

The table lists this clonotype with many counts. V and J are TRBV6-5 and TRBJ1-2, with TRBD1 as a possible D gene (6 bases). The CDR3 has 13 amino acids. Trimming cost V 6 bases and J 4 bases, with 12 bases left between them. The germline gives CDR1 MNHEY, CDR2 SVGAGI. CDR3 residues: CASRPGQTYGYTF. CDR3 DNA: TGTGCCAGCAGACCAGGACAGACCTATGGCTACACCTTC.

This clonotype was counted a few times. In nucleotides, the CDR3 is TGCAGTGCTGGTGGAGTAGGGCAGTACTTC. Residues: CSAGGVGQYF. The chain carries TRBV20-1 and TRBJ2-7; D gene uncertain. The length of the CDR3 is 10 residues. Trimming removed 5 bases at V and 9 bases at J, with 11 bases between. Germline lookup yields CDR1 DFQATT and CDR2 SNEGSKA (reference sequence).

This clonotype was counted ten times or more. This rearrangement joins TRBV5-1 to TRBJ1-4; TRBD1 matches 10 bases. With V trimmed by 4 bases and J by 2 bases, 5 bases remained unmatched. Germline CDR1 SGHRS, CDR2 YFSETQ. There are 16 residues in the CDR3. Here the CDR3 reads CASSPVTGGTNEKLFF. The DNA for the CDR3 is TGCGCCAGCAGCCCAGTGACAGGGGGCACTAATGAAAAACTGTTTTTT.

This clonotype was recorded at least ten times. The chain joins TRBV24-1 to TRBJ1-1; perhaps TRBD1 as D (5 bases). The ends were cut back, 6 bases at V and 0 bases at J, with 13 bases in the middle. CDR1 and CDR2 from the germline V gene are KGHDR and SFDVKD. CDR3 size: 15 residues. CDR3 DNA: TGTGCCACCAGTAGGGACGGAGGAATGAACACTGAAGCTTTCTTT. Its translation: CATSRDGGMNTEAFF.

In its sample, this clonotype was seen many times. J is TRBJ2-7 and V is TRBV7-6; 7 nucleotides match TRBD1. Losses at the gene ends were 3 bases for V and 1 base for J; bases not matched to a gene: 3. The germline gives CDR1 SGHVS, CDR2 FNYEAQ. The CDR3 is 14 residues long. Here the CDR3 reads CASSFGDSSYEQYF. The CDR3 DNA is TGTGCCAGCAGCTTCGGGGACAGTTCCTACGAGCAGTACTTC.

By share, this clonotype counts as medium-sized. The chain is built from TRBV6-5 and TRBJ2-2; possible D gene TRBD2, 6 bases. The germline V gene encodes CDR1 MNHEY and CDR2 SVGAGI. V lost 6 bases to trimming and J lost 1 base, with 24 bases between them. The CDR3 runs to 19 residues. In nucleotides, the CDR3 is TGTGCCAGCAGACCGGGGGTCCGGAGCGGGTTTCTGAACACCGGGGAGCTGTTTTTT. Protein: CASRPGVRSGFLNTGELFF.